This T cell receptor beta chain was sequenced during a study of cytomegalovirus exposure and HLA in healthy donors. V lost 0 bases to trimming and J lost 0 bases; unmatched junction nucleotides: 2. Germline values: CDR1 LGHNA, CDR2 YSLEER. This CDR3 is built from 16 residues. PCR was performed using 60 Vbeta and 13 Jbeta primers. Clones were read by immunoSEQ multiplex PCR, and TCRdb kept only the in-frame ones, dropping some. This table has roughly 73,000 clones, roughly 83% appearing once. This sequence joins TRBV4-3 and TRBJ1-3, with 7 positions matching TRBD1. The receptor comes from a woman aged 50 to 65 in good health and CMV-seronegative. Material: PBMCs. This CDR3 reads CASSQEGTVSGNTIYF. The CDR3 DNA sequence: TGCGCCAGCAGCCAAGAAGGGACAGTCTCTGGAAACACCATATATTTT.